This T cell receptor (beta chain) came from a study of cytomegalovirus exposure and HLA in healthy donors. General study results and limits: An analysis that came later showed most CMV-associated TCR beta chains appearing HLA-restricted. There was a cluster of highly shared sequence variants that was likely a sequencing artifact. Further analysis was carried out later, and it showed several of the most significant clusters appearing linked to common viral pathogens. V segments that were indistinguishable, TRBV6-2 and TRBV6-3 among them, were omitted from analysis.

The germline CDR1 and CDR2 sequences are SGHDT and YYEEEE. V lost 4 bases to trimming and J lost 5 bases; unmatched junction nucleotides: 6. This CDR3 spans 14 amino acids. On this clone: Its antigen is unidentified.

13 Jbeta primers and 60 Vbeta primers were used for the PCR. Assay used: immunoSEQ multiplex PCR; TCRdb lists only in-frame clones, some missing. The table includes 100,000 to 150,000 clones, approximately 80% detected once. Material for sequencing was PBMCs. The receptor was isolated from a man in his forties or fifties in good health and CMV-seronegative. The V call is TRBV5-6, the J call TRBJ1-1; 9 positions agree with TRBD1. CDR3 residues: CASSQDRGWTEAFF. CDR3 in DNA: TGTGCCAGCAGCCAGGACAGGGGTTGGACTGAAGCTTTCTTT.